Each of the 18 T cell receptor beta chains below was sequenced from the same sample in a study of T cell responses to AZD1222 COVID-19 vaccine. TCRdb keeps only in-frame clones here, not all; method: immunoSEQ multiplex PCR. This sample has approximately 260,000 clones, with approximately 93% found just once. The source material was peripheral blood, sampled on day 0 of AZD1222 vaccination. These receptors all stem from an adult in good health.

The J gene is TRBJ2-3, the V gene TRBV5-1, with D maybe TRBD2 (5 bases). The CDR3 is made up of 14 amino acids. From germline, CDR1 is SGHRS and CDR2 YFSETQ. Trimming took off 1 base at V and 5 bases at J, with 11 bases between the two ends. The CDR3 protein is CASSLSGSEDTQYF. As DNA, the CDR3 is TGCGCCAGCAGCTTGTCGGGGAGTGAAGATACGCAGTATTTT.

The chain combines TRBV5-4 with TRBJ2-2, with D maybe TRBD2 (6 bases). The CDR3 has 17 residues. The germline CDR1 and CDR2 sequences are SGHNT and YYREEE (reference sequence). Trimming left V 3 bases short and J 5 bases short, with 20 bases between. The CDR3 reads CASSSPPRGAGTGELFF. DNA of the CDR3: TGTGCCAGCAGCTCACCGCCACGAGGGGCGGGGACCGGGGAGCTGTTTTTT. Looking up the rest from reference TRBV5-4 and TRBJ2-2 gives the full variable domain: ETGVTQSPTHLIKTRGQQVTLRCSSQSGHNTVSWYQQALGQGPQFIFQYYREEENGRGNFPPRFSGLQFPNYSSELNVNALELDDSALYLCASSSPPRGAGTGELFFGEGSRLTVL.

V usage is TRBV6-5 and J usage is TRBJ1-1, with D uncertain. CDR1 MNHEY and CDR2 SVGAGI come from the germline V gene. The V and J ends lost 5 bases and 1 base respectively, with 8 bases between them. The CDR3 runs 13 residues. In DNA form, the CDR3 reads TGTGCCAGCAGTCCGGTGGGGAACACTGAAGCTTTCTTT. It yields the protein CASSPVGNTEAFF.

The chain uses TRBV18 and TRBJ2-7; D is possibly TRBD1 (6 bases). The V end lost 6 bases, the J end lost 0 bases, and 15 bases lay between the germline ends. CDR3 length: 15 amino acids. Germline values: CDR1 KGHSH, CDR2 LQKENI. The CDR3 sequence: CASSLQGHYSYEQYF. DNA for the CDR3: TGTGCCAGCTCGCTGCAGGGGCATTACTCCTACGAGCAGTACTTC. The full variable domain, its missing parts supplied by reference TRBV18 and TRBJ2-7, is NAGVMQNPRHLVRRRGQEARLRCSPMKGHSHVYWYRQLPEEGLKFMVYLQKENIIDESGMPKERFSAEFPKEGPSILRIQQVVRGDSAAYFCASSLQGHYSYEQYFGPGTRLTVT.

The rearrangement links TRBV18 to TRBJ2-7, with D perhaps TRBD1 (5 bases). The V gene's germline CDR1 is KGHSH and CDR2 LQKENI. The CDR3 is made up of 15 amino acids. V lost 0 bases, J lost 0 bases, and 9 bases lay in between. The DNA of the CDR3 is TGTGCCAGCTCACCACCAGGGGATACCTCCTACGAGCAGTACTTC. Amino acids: CASSPPGDTSYEQYF.

The chain carries TRBV28 and TRBJ1-2; 12 nucleotides align to TRBD1. CDR1 MDHEN and CDR2 SYDVKM come from the germline V gene. The CDR3 loop spans 17 amino acids. Trimming removed 5 bases from V and 1 base from J; junction bases left unmatched: 8. CDR3 protein: CASSPTGQGANNYGYTF. CDR3 nucleotides: TGTGCCAGCAGTCCTACGGGACAGGGGGCGAATAACTATGGCTACACCTTC.

This chain uses TRBV29-1 with TRBJ2-7; 12 bases are shared with TRBD2. The CDR3 has 14 amino acids. With 3 bases clipped from V and 5 bases from J, the junction kept 5 bases outside the gene matches. Germline V CDR1 and CDR2: SQVTM, ANQGSEA. The CDR3 sequence: CSVDGASGRDEQYF. In DNA, the CDR3 is TGCAGCGTTGATGGCGCTAGCGGGAGGGACGAGCAGTACTTC.

The chain has TRBV12-3 or TRBV12-4 and TRBJ2-7; 10 bases agree with TRBD1. The CDR3 runs to 13 residues. The V gene end was trimmed by 4 bases and the J gene end by 7 bases; junction bases not matched to a gene: 4. The CDR3 nucleotides are TGTGCCAGCAGTTCGGGACAGGGGCAAGAGCAGTACTTC. Protein sequence: CASSSGQGQEQYF.

The genes are TRBV4-3 and TRBJ1-3; 9 positions match TRBD1. Germline CDR1 is LGHNA and CDR2 is YSLEER. The CDR3 has 16 amino acids. With 4 bases clipped from V and 4 bases from J, the junction kept 8 bases outside the gene matches. The CDR3 spells CASSREGQGLGNTIYF. CDR3 in DNA: TGCGCCAGCAGCCGGGAGGGACAGGGCTTGGGAAACACCATATATTTT.

V and J are TRBV28 and TRBJ2-5, with TRBD2 matching over 9 bases. The CDR3 runs 15 residues. Germline V gives CDR1 MDHEN, CDR2 SYDVKM. J was trimmed by 2 bases and V by 3 bases; bases with no gene match: 4. CDR3 bases: TGTGCCAGCAGTTTCCAGCGGGGGGTGCAAGAGACCCAGTACTTC. Translation gives CASSFQRGVQETQYF.

The chain employs TRBV4-1 and TRBJ1-2, with D possibly matching TRBD1 (6 bases). V lost 1 base, J lost 6 bases, and 24 bases lay in between. The CDR3 spans 18 residues. CDR1 is MGHRA and CDR2 is YSYEKL in the germline V gene. In DNA form, the CDR3 reads TGCGCCAGCAGCCAAGGAAGGTTAGTCCGGGGGCGCGAAAATGGCTACACCTTC. Protein sequence: CASSQGRLVRGRENGYTF.

The V gene is TRBV5-1, the J gene TRBJ1-1; 7 bases fit TRBD1. This CDR3 has 14 amino acids. Unmatched junction bases numbered 11, after V lost 4 bases and J lost 8 bases. The germline V gene has CDR1 SGHRS and CDR2 YFSETQ. CDR3 coding DNA: TGCGCCAGCAGCCGAACAGGGGCCCCTGGAGAAGCTTTCTTT. It encodes CASSRTGAPGEAFF.

V is TRBV27 and J is TRBJ1-4, with a possible D match to TRBD1 (6 bases). The V gene lost 8 bases and the J gene lost 5 bases, with 12 bases spanning the gap. CDR1 is MNHEY, CDR2 SMNVEV, per germline (reference sequence). The CDR3 consists of 13 residues. Here the CDR3 DNA reads TGTGCCAGCCGTCGGGGGGCCAATGAAAAACTGTTTTTT. Translated: CASRRGANEKLFF.

V is TRBV28 and J is TRBJ2-1; 9 bases align to TRBD2. The germline gives CDR1 MDHEN, CDR2 SYDVKM. This CDR3 is 16 amino acids long. V was pared by 2 bases and J by 3 bases, with 5 bases of the junction left unmatched. DNA for the CDR3: TGTGCCAGCAGTTTAATCTCTAGCGGGAACTACAATGAGCAGTTCTTC. As protein: CASSLISSGNYNEQFF.

V usage is TRBV3-1 (or the pseudogene TRBV3-2) and J usage is TRBJ1-1; unclear D gene. The germline V gene has CDR1 LGHDT and CDR2 YNNKEL (reference sequence). The CDR3 extends over 15 amino acids. V lost 0 bases and J 0 bases, leaving 8 bases between the germline ends. CDR3: CASSQEPGVNTEAFF. DNA of the CDR3: TGTGCCAGCAGCCAAGAACCCGGGGTGAACACTGAAGCTTTCTTT.

The chain recombines TRBV5-4 with TRBJ1-6, with 9 positions matching TRBD1. V dropped 3 bases and J dropped 7; count of bases not matched to a gene: 5. The CDR3 has 15 residues. Germline loops: CDR1 SGHNT, CDR2 YYREEE (reference sequence). The CDR3: CASSYWDRENSPLHF. DNA for the CDR3: TGTGCCAGCAGCTACTGGGACAGGGAAAATTCACCCCTCCACTTT.

The chain has TRBV4-1 and TRBJ2-7, with 7 bases identical to TRBD1. The V gene's germline CDR1 is MGHRA and CDR2 YSYEKL. The CDR3 loop spans 16 amino acids. J was trimmed by 3 bases and V by 2 bases; bases with no gene match: 10. CDR3 loop: CASSQFEQGSIYEQYF. CDR3 sequence (DNA): TGCGCCAGCAGCCAATTTGAACAGGGGAGTATCTACGAGCAGTACTTC.

The chain's CDR3 is CASSLDRYYEQYF. The DNA for the CDR3 is TGTGCCAGCAGCTTAGACAGGTATTACGAGCAGTACTTC. V gene TRBV7-9 combines with J gene TRBJ2-7, with D tentatively TRBD1 (5 bases). Germline CDR1 and CDR2: SEHNR and FQNEAQ (reference sequence). The CDR3 contains 13 residues. V was shortened by 1 base and J by 4 bases, with 8 bases between the two germline ends.